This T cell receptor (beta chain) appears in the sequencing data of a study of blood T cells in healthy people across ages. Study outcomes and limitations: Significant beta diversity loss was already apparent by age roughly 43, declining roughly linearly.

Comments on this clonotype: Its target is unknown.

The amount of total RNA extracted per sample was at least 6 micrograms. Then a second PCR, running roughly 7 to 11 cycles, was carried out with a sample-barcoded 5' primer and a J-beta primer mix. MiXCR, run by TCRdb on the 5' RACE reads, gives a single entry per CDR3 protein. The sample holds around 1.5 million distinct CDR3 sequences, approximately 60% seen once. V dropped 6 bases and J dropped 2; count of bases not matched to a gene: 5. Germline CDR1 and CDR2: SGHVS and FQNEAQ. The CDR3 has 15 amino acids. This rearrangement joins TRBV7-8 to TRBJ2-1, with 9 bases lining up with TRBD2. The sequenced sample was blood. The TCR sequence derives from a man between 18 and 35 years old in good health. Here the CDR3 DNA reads TGTGCCAGCAGACACAGCGGGGGGCCCTACAATGAGCAGTTCTTC. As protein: CASRHSGGPYNEQFF.